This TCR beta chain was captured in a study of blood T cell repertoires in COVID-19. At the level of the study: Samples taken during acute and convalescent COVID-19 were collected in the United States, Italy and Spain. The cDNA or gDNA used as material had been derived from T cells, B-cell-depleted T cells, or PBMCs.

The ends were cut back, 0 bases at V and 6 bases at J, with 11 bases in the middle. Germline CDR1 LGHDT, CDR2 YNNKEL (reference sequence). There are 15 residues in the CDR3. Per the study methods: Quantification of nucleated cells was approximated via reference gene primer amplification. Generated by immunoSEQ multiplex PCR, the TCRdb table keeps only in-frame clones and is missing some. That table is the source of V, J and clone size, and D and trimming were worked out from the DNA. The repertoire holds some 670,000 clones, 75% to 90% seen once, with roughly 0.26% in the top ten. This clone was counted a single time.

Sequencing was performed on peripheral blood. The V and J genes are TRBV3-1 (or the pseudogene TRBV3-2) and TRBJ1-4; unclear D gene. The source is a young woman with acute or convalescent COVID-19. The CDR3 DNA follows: TGTGCCAGCAGCCAAGATTTCGCCAGTCATGAAAAACTGTTTTTT. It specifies CASSQDFASHEKLFF.